A selection of T cell receptor beta chains follows, all from one sample in a study of OX40 agonist ivuxolimab in advanced cancers. Clones were read by immunoSEQ multiplex PCR, and TCRdb kept only the in-frame ones, dropping some. Counted here are fewer than 6,000 clones, roughly two thirds occurring once; the ten biggest clones make up 46%. The input for sequencing was CD4+ or CD8+ T cells sorted from blood, taken in a trial of the OX40 agonist ivuxolimab. These receptors were taken from an adult with an advanced solid tumor such as melanoma, head and neck, liver or kidney cancer. CDR3s leave out the opening cysteine and the closing phenylalanine or tryptophan.

TRBV27,11,TRBJ2-1,ASSLSSYNEQF
TRBV7-8,15,TRBJ2-1,ASSLIAGPGLHNEQF
TRBV27,10,TRBJ2-1,ASSASYNEQF
TRBV19,11,TRBJ1-1,ASSPTGNTEAF
TRBV5-1,16,TRBJ2-1,ASSPEGTSGISYNEQF
TRBV4-1,13,TRBJ1-1,ASSQKTGANTEAF
TRBV19,13,TRBJ2-7,ASTNPLLVSYEQY
TRBV6-1,11,TRBJ2-7,ASSEPGNYEQY
TRBV9,14,TRBJ2-3,ASTDERGARTDTQY
TRBV7-9,15,TRBJ2-5,ASSRTSGRGSKETQY
TRBV28,10,TRBJ2-1,ASSLLTREQF
TRBV28,12,TRBJ2-7,ASSGPSGAYEQY
TRBV28,14,TRBJ1-5,ASREAGTYSNQPQH
TRBV4-1,12,TRBJ2-7,ASSQTARSYEQY
TRBV6-6,13,TRBJ2-1,ASSLGRASYNEQF
TRBV5-6,15,TRBJ1-5,ASSLWGGKESNQPQH
TRBV7-6,13,TRBJ2-2,ASSPPGLNTGELF
TRBV5-1,14,TRBJ1-2,ASSLDRDTPNYGYT
TRBV7-9,11,TRBJ2-7,ASSEGLSYEQY
TRBV6-8,12,TRBJ1-1,ASSGGTRATEAF
TRBV19,16,TRBJ2-1,ASSLPGSYEGPPNEQF
TRBV14,13,TRBJ2-1,ASSQDDSSLKKQF
TRBV25-1,11,TRBJ2-5,ASSEVGGQTQY
TRBV7-8,14,TRBJ2-7,ASSSRDSLLGGEQY
TRBV27,10,TRBJ2-1,ASSLSRAEQF
TRBV10-2,13,TRBJ2-3,ASSEARQGFYTQY
TRBV7-6,12,TRBJ1-2,ASSLEVGSYGYT
TRBV7-9,10,TRBJ2-7,ASSSTRNEQY
TRBV11-1,14,TRBJ2-5,ASSLVASGAGETQY
TRBV5-4,12,TRBJ1-2,ASSLVAGPYGYT
TRBV6-4,11,TRBJ2-1,ASSPSENNEQF
TRBV9,14,TRBJ1-6,ASSGTPRSYNSPLH
TRBV6-5,12,TRBJ1-1,ASSDGPGDTEAF
TRBV5-5,13,TRBJ2-5,ASSHTSGRRETQY
TRBV29-1,9,TRBJ1-2,SVDSGRGYT
TRBV5-4,10,TRBJ2-1,ASSLYRNEQF
TRBV29-1,14,TRBJ1-1,SVEGARSFNYAQAF
TRBV7-9,16,TRBJ1-2,ASLLTPGTGGEGYGYT
TRBV5-1,13,TRBJ1-6,ASSLEGQGYDPLH
TRBV12-5,12,TRBJ1-2,ASAPGTVNYGYT
TRBV7-9,14,TRBJ2-2,ASSLLPSARAGELF
TRBV7-9,14,TRBJ2-2,ASSLAVLAGTGELF
TRBV5-1,13,TRBJ2-5,ASSLRIEGEETQY
TRBV9,12,TRBJ2-1,ASSGRYTPYEQF
TRBV7-9,11,TRBJ1-1,ASSFGRGTEAF
TRBV4-2,11,TRBJ2-7,ASSQGSGYEQY
TRBV18,14,TRBJ2-2,ASSSFPGGSTGELF
TRBV5-6,11,TRBJ2-3,ASSGGRGDTQY
TRBV7-9,13,TRBJ2-5,ASSLLGDHGETQY
TRBV10-3,12,TRBJ2-7,AISASEPIYEQY
TRBV9,14,TRBJ2-2,ASSVGAFVGTGELF
TRBV7-8,14,TRBJ2-3,ASSPGQGRRTDTQY
TRBV30,13,TRBJ1-2,AWNLPVETNYGYT
TRBV5-1,12,TRBJ2-3,ASGGRPSTDTQY
TRBV27,13,TRBJ1-2,ASSLSQGWSYGYT
TRBV5-4,13,TRBJ2-3,ASSPDRGFTDTQY
TRBV19,10,NA,ASSMNSYEQY